These T cell receptor beta chains were read from a single sample in a study of T cell changes during pregnancy in multiple sclerosis. This table comes from immunoSEQ multiplex PCR, and its TCRdb copy is limited to in-frame clones, with some not included. Altogether roughly 110,000 clones are present, roughly 90% being singletons, with the ten largest covering roughly 1.5%. The sequencing here drew on peripheral blood, taken after pregnancy. The receptors come from a female donor with multiple sclerosis, enrolled in a pregnancy study. Each CDR3 is given with its conserved first and last residue. Each record gives: CDR3 protein, CDR3 DNA, D gene, V gene, clone size, J gene. The D gene is left open where the match is weak. Some rows have no size entry. The others give once, few or many, or a class for an expanded clone.

cdr3_aa: CATRQGAGAEAFF
cdr3_nt: TGCGCCACCCGACAGGGGGCTGGGGCTGAAGCTTTCTTT
d_call: TRBD1
v_call: TRBV5-1
clone_size: -
j_call: TRBJ1-1

cdr3_aa: CASRPRTGGDTEAFF
cdr3_nt: TGTGCCAGCAGGCCGCGGACAGGGGGCGATACTGAAGCTTTCTTT
d_call: TRBD1
v_call: TRBV2
clone_size: -
j_call: TRBJ1-1

cdr3_aa: CASSLGASFNNEQFF
cdr3_nt: TGTGCCAGCAGCTTGGGGGCTTCGTTTAACAATGAGCAGTTCTTC
d_call: -
v_call: TRBV5-4
clone_size: -
j_call: TRBJ2-1

cdr3_aa: CASSQGRGTGGLETQYF
cdr3_nt: TGCGCCAGCAGCCAAGGTAGAGGAACAGGGGGCCTAGAGACCCAGTACTTC
d_call: TRBD1
v_call: TRBV4-1
clone_size: -
j_call: TRBJ2-5

cdr3_aa: CASSSTRIEKLFF
cdr3_nt: TGTGCCAGCAGTTCGACACGAATTGAAAAACTGTTTTTT
d_call: -
v_call: TRBV28
clone_size: -
j_call: TRBJ1-4

cdr3_aa: CASSLVARAELYGYTF
cdr3_nt: TGTGCCAGCAGCTTAGTCGCCAGGGCGGAGCTCTATGGCTACACCTTC
d_call: -
v_call: TRBV7-2
clone_size: -
j_call: TRBJ1-2

cdr3_aa: CASSSQGDEQFF
cdr3_nt: TGCGCCAGCAGCTCACAGGGCGATGAGCAGTTCTTC
d_call: -
v_call: TRBV5-1
clone_size: -
j_call: TRBJ2-1

cdr3_aa: CASSARLAGDREQYF
cdr3_nt: TGTGCCAGCAGTGCCCGACTAGCGGGAGACAGGGAGCAGTACTTC
d_call: TRBD2
v_call: TRBV6-1
clone_size: -
j_call: TRBJ2-7

cdr3_aa: CASSPLQTDNLNTEAFF
cdr3_nt: TGTGCCAGCTCACCTTTACAGACAGACAATCTGAACACTGAAGCTTTCTTT
d_call: -
v_call: TRBV18
clone_size: -
j_call: TRBJ1-1

cdr3_aa: CASGRGSYTF
cdr3_nt: TGTGCCTCTGGACGGGGGAGCTACACCTTC
d_call: -
v_call: TRBV30
clone_size: -
j_call: TRBJ1-2

cdr3_aa: CASRRTSGSAEQYF
cdr3_nt: TGTGCCAGCAGGAGGACTAGCGGGAGTGCCGAGCAGTACTTC
d_call: TRBD2
v_call: TRBV2
clone_size: -
j_call: TRBJ2-7

cdr3_aa: CASSLVPRGATETQYF
cdr3_nt: TGCGCCAGCAGCTTGGTGCCCCGGGGGGCCACAGAGACCCAGTACTTC
d_call: -
v_call: TRBV5-1
clone_size: -
j_call: TRBJ2-5

cdr3_aa: CASSAVLVPYEQYF
cdr3_nt: TGTGCCAGCAGCGCCGTCCTAGTGCCCTACGAGCAGTACTTC
d_call: -
v_call: TRBV6-5
clone_size: -
j_call: TRBJ2-7

cdr3_aa: CASSPDRNGYTF
cdr3_nt: TGTGCCAGCAGCCCTGACAGAAATGGCTACACCTTC
d_call: -
v_call: TRBV6-1
clone_size: -
j_call: TRBJ1-2

cdr3_aa: CASSRDRSAEQFF
cdr3_nt: TGTGCCAGCAGTCGGGACAGATCAGCTGAGCAGTTCTTC
d_call: TRBD1
v_call: TRBV6-5
clone_size: -
j_call: TRBJ2-1

cdr3_aa: CAWSVGGVVSSYEQYF
cdr3_nt: TGTGCCTGGAGTGTTGGAGGGGTTGTTAGCTCCTACGAGCAGTACTTC
d_call: -
v_call: TRBV30
clone_size: -
j_call: TRBJ2-7

cdr3_aa: CASSLGIRDSYEQYF
cdr3_nt: TGCGCCAGCAGCTTGGGGATCAGGGATTCCTACGAGCAGTACTTC
d_call: -
v_call: TRBV5-1
clone_size: -
j_call: TRBJ2-7

cdr3_aa: CASSSLGGPRAKGRSNQPQHF
cdr3_nt: TGTGCCAGTAGTTCGCTGGGGGGGCCCCGAGCAAAAGGACGGTCCAATCAGCCCCAGCATTTT
d_call: -
v_call: TRBV19
clone_size: -
j_call: TRBJ1-5

cdr3_aa: CATRGQGAGEAFF
cdr3_nt: TGTGCCACAAGGGGACAGGGGGCAGGTGAAGCTTTCTTT
d_call: TRBD1
v_call: TRBV10-3
clone_size: -
j_call: TRBJ1-1

cdr3_aa: CASSIDRDKNTEAFF
cdr3_nt: TGTGCCAGCAGCATCGACAGAGACAAGAACACTGAAGCTTTCTTT
d_call: -
v_call: TRBV7-9
clone_size: few
j_call: TRBJ1-1

cdr3_aa: CASSLSGSSYNEQFF
cdr3_nt: TGTGCCAGCAGCTTAAGCGGGAGCTCCTACAATGAGCAGTTCTTC
d_call: TRBD2
v_call: TRBV7-2
clone_size: -
j_call: TRBJ2-1

cdr3_aa: CASSPALGEQPQHF
cdr3_nt: TGTGCCAGCAGCCCAGCCCTGGGAGAACAGCCCCAGCATTTT
d_call: -
v_call: TRBV28
clone_size: -
j_call: TRBJ1-5

cdr3_aa: CASSDSPYEQYF
cdr3_nt: TGTGCCAGCAGCGACAGCCCCTACGAGCAGTACTTC
d_call: -
v_call: TRBV9
clone_size: -
j_call: TRBJ2-7

cdr3_aa: CASSSRDTSRDTQYF
cdr3_nt: TGTGCCAGCAGCTCTCGGGACACGAGCAGGGATACGCAGTATTTT
d_call: -
v_call: TRBV7-9
clone_size: -
j_call: TRBJ2-3

cdr3_aa: CASSLTVTSETETQYF
cdr3_nt: TGTGCCAGCAGCCTTACGGTTACTAGCGAGACAGAGACCCAGTACTTC
d_call: TRBD2
v_call: TRBV4-2
clone_size: -
j_call: TRBJ2-5

cdr3_aa: CASSPGTGGFTEAFF
cdr3_nt: TGCGCCAGCAGCCCCGGGACAGGGGGGTTTACTGAAGCTTTCTTT
d_call: TRBD1
v_call: TRBV5-1
clone_size: -
j_call: TRBJ1-1

cdr3_aa: CASSIPTGGYEQYF
cdr3_nt: TGTGCCAGCAGCATACCGACAGGGGGCTACGAGCAGTACTTC
d_call: TRBD1
v_call: TRBV7-9
clone_size: -
j_call: TRBJ2-7

cdr3_aa: CASSLDRDSPEKLFF
cdr3_nt: TGTGCCAGCAGTTTGGACCGGGACAGCCCTGAAAAACTGTTTTTT
d_call: TRBD1
v_call: TRBV7-9
clone_size: -
j_call: TRBJ1-4

cdr3_aa: CASKGAETATNEKLFF
cdr3_nt: TGTGCCAGCAAAGGAGCGGAGACTGCAACTAATGAAAAACTGTTTTTT
d_call: -
v_call: TRBV7-2
clone_size: -
j_call: TRBJ1-4